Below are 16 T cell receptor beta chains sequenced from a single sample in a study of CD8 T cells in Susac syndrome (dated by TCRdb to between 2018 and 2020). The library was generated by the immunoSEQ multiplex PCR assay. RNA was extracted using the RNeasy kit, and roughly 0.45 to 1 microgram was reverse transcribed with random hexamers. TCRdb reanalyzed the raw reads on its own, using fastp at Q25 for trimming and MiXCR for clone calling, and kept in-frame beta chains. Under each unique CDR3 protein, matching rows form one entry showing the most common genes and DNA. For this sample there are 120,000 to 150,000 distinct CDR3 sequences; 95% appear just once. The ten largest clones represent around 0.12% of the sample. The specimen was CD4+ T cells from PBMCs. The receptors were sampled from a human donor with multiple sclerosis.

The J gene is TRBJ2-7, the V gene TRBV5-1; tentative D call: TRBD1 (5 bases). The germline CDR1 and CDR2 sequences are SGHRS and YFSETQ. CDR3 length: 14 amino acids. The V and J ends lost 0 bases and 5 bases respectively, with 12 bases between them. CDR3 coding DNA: TGCGCCAGCAGCTTGGCGTCAGGGTGGGACGAGCAGTACTTC. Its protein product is CASSLASGWDEQYF. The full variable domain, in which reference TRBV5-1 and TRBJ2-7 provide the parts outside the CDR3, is KAGVTQTPRYLIKTRGQQVTLSCSPISGHRSVSWYQQTPGQGLQFLFEYFSETQRNKGNFPGRFSGRQFSNSRSEMNVSTLELGDSALYLCASSLASGWDEQYFGPGTRLTVT.

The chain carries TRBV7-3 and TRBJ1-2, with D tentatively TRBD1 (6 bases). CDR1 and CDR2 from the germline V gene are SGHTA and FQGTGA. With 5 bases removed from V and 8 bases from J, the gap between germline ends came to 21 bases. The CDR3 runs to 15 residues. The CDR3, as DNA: TGTGCCAGCAGCCCGAATTCGGAGAGGGGGAGCGGCTACACCTTC. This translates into CASSPNSERGSGYTF.

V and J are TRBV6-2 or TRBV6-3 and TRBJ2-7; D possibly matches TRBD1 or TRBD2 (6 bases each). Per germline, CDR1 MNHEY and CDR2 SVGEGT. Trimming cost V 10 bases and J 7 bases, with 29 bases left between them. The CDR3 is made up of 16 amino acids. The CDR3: CANRGHLRDTELEQYF. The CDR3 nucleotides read TGTGCCAATCGGGGGCACCTGCGGGACACCGAACTGGAGCAGTACTTC.

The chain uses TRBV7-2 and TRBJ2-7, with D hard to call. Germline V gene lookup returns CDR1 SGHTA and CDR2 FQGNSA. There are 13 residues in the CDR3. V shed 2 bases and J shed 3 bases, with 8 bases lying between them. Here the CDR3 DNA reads TGTGCCAGCAGCTTAACATCTCGCTACGAGCAGTACTTC. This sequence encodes CASSLTSRYEQYF.

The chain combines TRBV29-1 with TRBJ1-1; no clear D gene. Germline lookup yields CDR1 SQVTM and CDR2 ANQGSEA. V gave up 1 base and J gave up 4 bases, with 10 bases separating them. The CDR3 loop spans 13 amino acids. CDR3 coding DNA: TGCAGCGTTGAAGTCCTGGGCCCCACTGAAGCTTTCTTT. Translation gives CSVEVLGPTEAFF.

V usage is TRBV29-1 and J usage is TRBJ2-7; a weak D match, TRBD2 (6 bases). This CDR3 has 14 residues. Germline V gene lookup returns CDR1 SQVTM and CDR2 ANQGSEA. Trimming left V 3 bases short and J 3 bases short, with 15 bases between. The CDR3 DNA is TGCAGCGTTGACGGGGGAACCTTAAGCTACGAGCAGTACTTC. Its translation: CSVDGGTLSYEQYF.

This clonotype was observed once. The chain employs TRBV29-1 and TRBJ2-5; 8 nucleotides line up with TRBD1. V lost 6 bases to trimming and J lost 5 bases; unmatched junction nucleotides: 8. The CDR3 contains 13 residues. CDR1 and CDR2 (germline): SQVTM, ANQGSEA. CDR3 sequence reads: CSVGQGGKETQYF. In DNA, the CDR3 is TGCAGCGTCGGACAGGGAGGCAAGGAGACCCAGTACTTC.

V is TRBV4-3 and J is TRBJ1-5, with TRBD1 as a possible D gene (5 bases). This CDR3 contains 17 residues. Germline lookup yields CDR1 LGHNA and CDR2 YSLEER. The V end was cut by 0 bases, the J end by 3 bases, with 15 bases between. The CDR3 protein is CASSQDLGTEFNQPQHF. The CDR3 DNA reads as TGCGCCAGCAGCCAAGATTTAGGGACGGAATTCAATCAGCCCCAGCATTTT.

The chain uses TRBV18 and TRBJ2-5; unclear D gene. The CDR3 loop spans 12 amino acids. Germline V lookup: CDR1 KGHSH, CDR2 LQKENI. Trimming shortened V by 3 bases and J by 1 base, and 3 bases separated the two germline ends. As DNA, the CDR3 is TGTGCCAGCTCACCTGCCCAAGAGACCCAGTACTTC. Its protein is CASSPAQETQYF.

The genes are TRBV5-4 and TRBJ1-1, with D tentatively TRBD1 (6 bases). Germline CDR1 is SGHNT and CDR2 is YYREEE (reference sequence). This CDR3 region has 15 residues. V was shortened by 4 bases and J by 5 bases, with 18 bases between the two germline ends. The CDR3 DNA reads TGTGCCAGCAGCGAGAGGTTGGGGGCAGGAACTGAAGCTTTCTTT. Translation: CASSERLGAGTEAFF.

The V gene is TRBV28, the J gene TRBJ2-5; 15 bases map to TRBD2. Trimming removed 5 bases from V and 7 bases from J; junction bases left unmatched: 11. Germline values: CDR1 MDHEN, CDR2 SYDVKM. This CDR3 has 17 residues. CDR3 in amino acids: CASSPSGGLAGGGTQYF. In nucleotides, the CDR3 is TGTGCCAGCAGTCCCTCGGGGGGACTAGCGGGAGGCGGGACCCAGTACTTC.

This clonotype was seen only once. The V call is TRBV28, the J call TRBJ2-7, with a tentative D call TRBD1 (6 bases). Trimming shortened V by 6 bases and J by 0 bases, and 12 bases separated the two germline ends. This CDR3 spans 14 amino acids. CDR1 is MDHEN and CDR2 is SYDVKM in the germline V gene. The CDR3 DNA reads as TGTGCCAGCAGGAACCAGGGGTTCTCCTACGAGCAGTACTTC. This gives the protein CASRNQGFSYEQYF.

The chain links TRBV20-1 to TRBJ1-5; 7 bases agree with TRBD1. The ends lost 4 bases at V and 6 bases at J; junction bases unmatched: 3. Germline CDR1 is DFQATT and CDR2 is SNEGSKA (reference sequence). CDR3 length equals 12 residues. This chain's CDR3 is CSATTGLQPQHF. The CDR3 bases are TGCAGTGCTACGACAGGGCTTCAGCCCCAGCATTTT.

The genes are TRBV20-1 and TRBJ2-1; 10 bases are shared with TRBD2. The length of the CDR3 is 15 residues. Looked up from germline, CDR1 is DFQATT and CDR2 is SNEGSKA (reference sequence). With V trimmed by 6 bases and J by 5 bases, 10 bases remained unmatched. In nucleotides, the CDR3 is TGCAGTGCCCGTACCGGGACTAGCGTGAACAATGAGCAGTTCTTC. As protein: CSARTGTSVNNEQFF.

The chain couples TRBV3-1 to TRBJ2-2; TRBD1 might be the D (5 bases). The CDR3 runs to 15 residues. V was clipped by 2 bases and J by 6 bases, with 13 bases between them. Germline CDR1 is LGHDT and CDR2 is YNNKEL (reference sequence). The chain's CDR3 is CASSQWAGAAGELFF. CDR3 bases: TGTGCCAGCAGCCAATGGGCTGGGGCGGCCGGGGAGCTGTTTTTT.

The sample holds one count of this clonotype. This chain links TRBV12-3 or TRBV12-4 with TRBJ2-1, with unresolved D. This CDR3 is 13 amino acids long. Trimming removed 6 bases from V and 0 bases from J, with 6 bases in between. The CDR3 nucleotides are TGTGCCAGCAGACAGAGCTCCTACAATGAGCAGTTCTTC. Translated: CASRQSSYNEQFF.